The clone carrying this TCR beta chain was counted between two and nine times. Its specificity is not known. Germline lookup yields CDR1 MGHRA and CDR2 YSYEKL. V shed 4 bases and J 4 bases; nucleotides not matched to a gene: 5. There are 15 residues in the CDR3. TCRdb re-called the reads through MiXCR, storing one row per CDR3 protein. Seen here are 750,000 to 900,000 distinct CDR3 sequences, about 28% observed once, and the top ten hold under 15%. The sample originates from a study of T cell repertoires in cytomegalovirus infection. Study in general: It was the public TCR beta signatures that indicated both CMV infection and matching HLA type.

Findings and caveats of the study: The response measured ex vivo was dominated by TCR beta clonotypes (HLA-C-restricted and CMV-specific).

The specimen was cultured CD8+ T cells from PBMCs, collected from culture after CMV antigen stimulation. V is TRBV4-1 and J is TRBJ1-2; 11 nucleotides agree with TRBD1. The TCR originated in a human donor in good health (CMV status not recorded). Some clones in this sample may be carry-over from other donors' samples. In DNA, the CDR3 is TGCGCCAGCAGCCCCGGACAGGGGGCTCCCTATGGCTACACCTTC. Protein: CASSPGQGAPYGYTF.